What follows describes a single T cell receptor beta chain. What it recognizes is unknown. Amplification used 60 Vbeta primers and 13 Jbeta primers. Libraries were prepared by immunoSEQ multiplex PCR; TCRdb keeps only in-frame clonotypes and omits some of them. The profile covers 250,000 to 350,000 clones, with 75% to 90% appearing a single time and 3.5% to 4% taken by the ten largest. The sample belongs to a study of cytomegalovirus exposure and HLA in healthy donors. General study results and limits: In an earlier analysis, productive rearrangement rates for most beta V segments clustered near 87% or 30%. While the bulk of TCR sequences proved rare, some public TCRs turned up in many donors. The investigators catalogued 150 to 200 TCR beta chains as cytomegalovirus-associated.

V shed 0 bases and J 3 bases; nucleotides not matched to a gene: 6. Germline CDR1 and CDR2: MGHRA and YSYEKL. The CDR3 runs to 19 residues. The sequence came from a man aged 35 to 55 in good health and CMV-seropositive. The sample taken for sequencing was PBMCs. This chain uses TRBV4-1 with TRBJ2-6; 12 bases align to TRBD1. The CDR3 region has the DNA TGCGCCAGCAGCCAAGATGGGGGACAGGGGGCGCGTGGGGCCAACGTCCTGACTTTC. This encodes CASSQDGGQGARGANVLTF.